This is a list of T cell receptor beta chains from one sample in a study of blood T cell repertoires in COVID-19. The protocol was immunoSEQ multiplex PCR, while the TCRdb copy is restricted to in-frame clones and leaves out a portion. The top ten clones hold around 0.97% of a sample with some 410,000 clones, around nine tenths of them seen once. The sequenced material came from PBMCs or T cells enriched from blood (not recorded which). The receptors derive from a woman aged 30 to 39 with acute COVID-19. CDR3s include the opening cysteine and the closing phenylalanine or tryptophan. Fields, in order: CDR3 protein, V gene, J gene.

CASSQTQALNTEAFF,TRBV4-1,TRBJ1-1
CASSLSVNTEAFF,TRBV12-3/TRBV12-4,TRBJ1-1
CASSLSGQRNTEAFF,TRBV7-2,TRBJ1-1
CASSFQSDTQYF,TRBV11-2,TRBJ2-3
CASSQVDNEQFF,TRBV3-1/TRBV3-2,TRBJ2-1
CASRYLIGGGKLFF,TRBV6-5,TRBJ1-4
CASSERSTVYGYTF,TRBV6-1,TRBJ1-2
CASSAQGNLLWNTIYF,TRBV6-1,TRBJ1-3
CASSPARGLTEAFF,TRBV18,TRBJ1-1
CATSGGSESYNEQFF,TRBV24-1,TRBJ2-1
CAWSGAGGSYEQYF,TRBV30,TRBJ2-7
CASSSGRAQPQHF,TRBV12-3/TRBV12-4,TRBJ1-5
CASSTTAVGQFF,TRBV12-3/TRBV12-4,TRBJ2-1
CASSLGTGRSAGNTIYF,TRBV5-1,TRBJ1-3
CASSSLRSENTEAFF,TRBV19,TRBJ1-1
CATSGPGIGTGELFF,TRBV24-1,TRBJ2-2
CASSQDPGRGEKLFF,TRBV4-3,TRBJ1-4
CASSLGGNSYNEQFF,TRBV7-7,TRBJ2-1
CATSESTFGGPTTDTQYF,TRBV24-1,TRBJ2-3
CATRSSRGKAEAFF,TRBV24-1,TRBJ1-1
CASSVTGTGNTIYF,TRBV19,TRBJ1-3
CASSSGRGTEAFF,TRBV6-5,TRBJ1-1
CASSQDWDYSGNTIYF,TRBV3-1/TRBV3-2,TRBJ1-3
CASSVGFAGDGTDTQYF,TRBV9,TRBJ2-3
CATSAQRSSGGTDTQYF,TRBV24-1,TRBJ2-3
CASSDVGRANSPLHF,TRBV10-2,TRBJ1-6
CASSLSQTEAFF,TRBV7-9,TRBJ1-1
CASSATPTWADTQYF,TRBV18,TRBJ2-3
CASGPDSSNQPQHF,TRBV7-9,TRBJ1-5
CAWSQGLPYEQYF,TRBV30,TRBJ2-7
CASSISGGVYEQYF,TRBV6-5,TRBJ2-7
CASSRGGTVFF,TRBV7-9,TRBJ1-3
CASSEAAGGYTF,TRBV6-1,TRBJ1-2
CASKERGSTDTQYF,TRBV19,TRBJ2-3
CASSLVTGGSYEQYF,TRBV5-1,TRBJ2-7
CASSPTGQASLLRNTIYF,TRBV6-2/TRBV6-3,TRBJ1-3
CATSREILEAGQGTIYF,TRBV15,TRBJ1-3
CSVEDPPGADYGYTF,TRBV29-1,TRBJ1-2
CASSAQTSLGQFF,TRBV6-4,TRBJ2-1
CASSLQGLGTGELFF,TRBV6-5,TRBJ2-2
CASSLVGGLNTGELFF,TRBV7-2,TRBJ2-2